This T cell receptor beta chain was sequenced during a study of identical twins (dated by TCRdb to 2016 to 2017). With regard to the full study: TCR alpha and beta repertoires from monozygotic twins, unrelated adults of various ages and cord blood were deep-sequenced to test whether fetal clonotypes persist. To rule out contamination, replicate twin experiments were performed at different times with different library preparation protocols.

The method behind the library was 5' RACE. The instrument was an Illumina HiSeq 2000. A universal primer binding site was added through template switching, and the final cDNA carried a unique molecular identifier so that TCR cDNA molecules could be counted accurately. First-strand cDNA for TCR alpha and beta chains was synthesized from specific primers in the conserved constant-segment region. Each cDNA library was double barcoded, with a SMART-Mk sample barcode plus Illumina barcodes, to control for contamination. Two successive PCR steps introduced TruSeq adapter sequences along with Illumina sample barcodes. The TCR alpha and beta cDNA libraries were sequenced on the Illumina HiSeq platform using custom primers. The study's processing was this. Unique molecular identifiers were extracted from raw reads with MiGEC, and CDR3 positions were determined with MiXCR. For each individual, recombination models were inferred using an EM algorithm with the repgenHMM and IGoR tools. Shared clonotypes were analyzed with the tcR package in R, and sharing was normalized by the product of cloneset sizes. To study raw recombination free of thymic and clonal selection effects, out-of-frame nonproductive sequences were analyzed. TCRdb itself trimmed the public reads at Q25 with fastp, ran MiXCR and retained productive beta chains. Entries are consolidated by CDR3 protein sequence, retaining the most common genes and DNA. TCRdb assigned the V and J calls; the authors' analysis was not used. The table for this sample lists about 490,000 distinct CDR3 sequences; around 15% of them were counted only once. The ten largest clones add up to about 0.4% of the sample.

Overall study results and their limits: Compared with coincidental sharing between unrelated individuals, an excess of low generation-probability sequences was observed among out-of-frame TCR alpha sequences shared between twins. In monozygotic twins, recombination models systematically underestimated out-of-frame TCR alpha sharing, but the models matched the sharing seen between unrelated individuals. Excess twin sharing in beta out-of-frame sequences was weaker because fewer shared sequences lowered the signal-to-noise ratio. Abundant cord blood beta clonotypes had fewer insertions, young adult naive repertoires showed a similar but weaker trend, and memory repertoires showed no such trend. Invariant T cells such as MAIT and iNKT could partly confound zero-insertion analyses, although diverse VJ usage argued against such confounding for most clonotypes. Because the same donors could not be followed over many years, the conclusions depended on cross-sectional statistical analysis.

All donors were healthy Caucasians. The twin cohort comprised three pairs of female monozygotic twins, all aged about 18 to 29 years. Positive isolation kits from Invitrogen were used to isolate CD4+ and CD8+ T cell populations. CDR1 MNHEY and CDR2 SMNVEV were looked up in the germline V gene (reference sequence). Including the terminal cysteine and phenylalanine, the CDR3 comprises 16 residues. CDR3 DNA is the only sequence kept; it has 48 bases, read in frame from the first base. Relative to germline, V is missing 2 bases and J is missing 3 bases, with 8 bases of the junction outside any gene match. Only a few counts were recorded for this clonotype. Its antigen remains undetermined. The sample holds no much larger clone one base away, and base qualities are not on file. This sample was also put to use in a study of yellow fever vaccine responses in identical twins. Per the second study: The T cell response to vaccination in identical twins was reported by the authors to appear partly convergent and partly personalized. In identical twins, the study followed T cell clones that responded to the vaccine with precision.

This chain is built from TRBV27 and TRBJ2-7; TRBD1 agrees with 9 junctional bases. The sequence was obtained from a woman in her late teens or twenties in good health. Sequencing input: CD4+ T cells sorted from blood. The CDR3 amino acid sequence is: CASSLAVTGQGYEQYF. The DNA sequence is as follows: TGTGCCAGCAGTTTAGCCGTGACGGGACAGGGCTACGAGCAGTACTTC.